The rows below give T cell receptor beta chains drawn from one sample of a study of Ad26.COV2.S vaccination and SARS-CoV-2 variants. TCRdb keeps only in-frame clones here, not all; method: immunoSEQ multiplex PCR. The sample lists some 520,000 clones, around nine tenths occurring once. The sample in question was peripheral blood, obtained in a trial of Ad26.COV2.S vaccine versus placebo. Every receptor here comes from a person aged 18-65 years who received the Ad26.COV2.S COVID-19 vaccine or a placebo. CDR3s leave out the opening cysteine and the closing phenylalanine or tryptophan. Each record gives: CDR3 protein, V gene.

CDR3aa: ASSQEMVGQGRLSSGNTIY; v_gene: TRBV4-2
CDR3aa: SVEDPRTSGRTDTQY; v_gene: TRBV29-1
CDR3aa: ASSVDQVNYGYT; v_gene: TRBV9
CDR3aa: ASSLVRVGIHEQF; v_gene: TRBV11-2
CDR3aa: ASGTFQFGEQF; v_gene: TRBV2
CDR3aa: ASSIGTDSPLH; v_gene: TRBV19
CDR3aa: ASSLAGGYEQY; v_gene: TRBV12-3/TRBV12-4
CDR3aa: ASSSPLSYEQY; v_gene: TRBV7-9
CDR3aa: ASTGANYGYT; v_gene: TRBV12-3/TRBV12-4
CDR3aa: ASSQDGGRAPYEQY; v_gene: TRBV18
CDR3aa: ASSLRWQGATDTQY; v_gene: TRBV7-2